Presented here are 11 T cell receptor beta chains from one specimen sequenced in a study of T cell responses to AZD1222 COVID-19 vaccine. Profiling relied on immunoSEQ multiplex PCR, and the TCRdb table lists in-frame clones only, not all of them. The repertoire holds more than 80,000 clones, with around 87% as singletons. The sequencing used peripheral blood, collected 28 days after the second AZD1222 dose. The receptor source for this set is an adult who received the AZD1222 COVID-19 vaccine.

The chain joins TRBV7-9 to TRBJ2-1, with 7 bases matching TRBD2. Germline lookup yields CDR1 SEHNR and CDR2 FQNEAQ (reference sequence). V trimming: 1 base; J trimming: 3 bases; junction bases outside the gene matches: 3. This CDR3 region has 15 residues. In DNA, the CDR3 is TGTGCCAGCAGCTTAGGCGGGAGCTTCTACAATGAGCAGTTCTTC. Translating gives CASSLGGSFYNEQFF.

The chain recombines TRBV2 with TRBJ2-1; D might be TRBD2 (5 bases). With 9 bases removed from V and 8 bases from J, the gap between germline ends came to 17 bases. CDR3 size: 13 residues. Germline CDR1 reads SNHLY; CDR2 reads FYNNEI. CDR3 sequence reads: CASSNERGDEQFF. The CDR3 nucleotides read TGTGCCAGTTCTAATGAACGGGGAGATGAGCAGTTCTTC.

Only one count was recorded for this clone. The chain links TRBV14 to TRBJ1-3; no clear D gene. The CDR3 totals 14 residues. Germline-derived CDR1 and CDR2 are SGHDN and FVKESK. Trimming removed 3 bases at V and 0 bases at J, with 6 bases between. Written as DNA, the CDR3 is TGTGCCAGCAGCCACCTCCCCTCTGGAAACACCATATATTTT. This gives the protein CASSHLPSGNTIYF.

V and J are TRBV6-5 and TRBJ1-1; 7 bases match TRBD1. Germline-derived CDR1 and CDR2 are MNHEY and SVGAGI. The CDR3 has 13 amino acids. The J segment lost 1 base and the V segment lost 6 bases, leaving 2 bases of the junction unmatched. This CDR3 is CASRDRKNTEAFF. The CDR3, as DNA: TGTGCCAGCAGGGACAGGAAGAACACTGAAGCTTTCTTT.

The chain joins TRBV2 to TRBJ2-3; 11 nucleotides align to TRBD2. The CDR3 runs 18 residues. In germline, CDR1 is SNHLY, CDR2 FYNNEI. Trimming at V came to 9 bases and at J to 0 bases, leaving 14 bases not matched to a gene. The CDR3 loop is CASTGLAVTDTSTDTQYF. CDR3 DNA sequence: TGTGCCAGTACGGGACTAGCGGTGACGGATACTAGCACAGATACGCAGTATTTT.

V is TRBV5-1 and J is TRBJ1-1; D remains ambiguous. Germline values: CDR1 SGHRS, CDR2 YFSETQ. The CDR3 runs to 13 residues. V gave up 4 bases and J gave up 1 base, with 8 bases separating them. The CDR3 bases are TGCGCCAGCAGCACGGGATGGAACACTGAAGCTTTCTTT. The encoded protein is CASSTGWNTEAFF.

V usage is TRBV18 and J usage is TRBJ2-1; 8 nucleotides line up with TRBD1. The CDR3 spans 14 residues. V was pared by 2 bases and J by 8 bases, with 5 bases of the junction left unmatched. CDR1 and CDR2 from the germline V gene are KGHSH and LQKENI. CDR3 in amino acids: CASSPYRGIDEQFF. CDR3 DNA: TGTGCCAGCTCACCATACAGGGGGATCGATGAGCAGTTCTTC.

DNA of the CDR3: TGTGCCAGCAGGATGGACGGGAATCAGCCCCAGCATTTT. Translation: CASRMDGNQPQHF. The genes are TRBV12-3 or TRBV12-4 and TRBJ1-5; D uncertain. The V end lost 6 bases, the J end lost 4 bases, and 10 bases lay between the germline ends. The CDR3 runs 13 residues.

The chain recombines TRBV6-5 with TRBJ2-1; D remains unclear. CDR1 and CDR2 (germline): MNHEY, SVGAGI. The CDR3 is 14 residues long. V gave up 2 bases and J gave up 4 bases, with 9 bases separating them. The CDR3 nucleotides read TGTGCCAGCAGTTACACCCCCTTTTACAATGAGCAGTTCTTC. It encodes CASSYTPFYNEQFF.

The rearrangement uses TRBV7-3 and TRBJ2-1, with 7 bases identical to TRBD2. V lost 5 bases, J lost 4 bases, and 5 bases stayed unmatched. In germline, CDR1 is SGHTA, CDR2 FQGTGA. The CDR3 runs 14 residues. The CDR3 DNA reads TGTGCCAGCAGCCTGGCGGGGGATTACAATGAGCAGTTCTTC. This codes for CASSLAGDYNEQFF.

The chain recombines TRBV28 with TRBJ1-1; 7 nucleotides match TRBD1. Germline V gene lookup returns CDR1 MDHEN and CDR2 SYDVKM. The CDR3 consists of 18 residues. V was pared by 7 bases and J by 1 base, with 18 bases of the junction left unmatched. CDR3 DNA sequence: TGTGCCAGCATGGGGCTGGGACAGCTCCTAAGGGCGAACACTGAAGCTTTCTTT. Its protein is CASMGLGQLLRANTEAFF.